Below are 12 T cell receptor beta chains sequenced from a single sample in a study of blood T cell repertoires in COVID-19. Some clones are missing from TCRdb's copy, which holds only in-frame ones; the method was immunoSEQ multiplex PCR. The sample has 150,000 to 170,000 clones, 91% seen once; the top ten hold roughly 0.54%. Specimen: peripheral blood. These receptors all come from a man in his fifties or sixties with acute or convalescent COVID-19.

The rearrangement uses TRBV4-1 and TRBJ2-2, with 13 nucleotides matching TRBD2. In germline, CDR1 is MGHRA, CDR2 YSYEKL. Trimming removed 0 bases from V and 8 bases from J; junction bases left unmatched: 12. The CDR3 is 19 amino acids. CDR3 loop: CASSQDHRTSGRRVGELFF. In DNA, the CDR3 is TGCGCCAGCAGCCAAGATCACCGGACTAGCGGGAGAAGGGTGGGGGAGCTGTTTTTT.

There are a few counts of this clone. The chain is built from TRBV9 and TRBJ1-1; TRBD1 matches 8 bases. In germline, CDR1 is SGDLS, CDR2 YYNGEE. The V and J ends lost 3 bases and 0 bases, in that order; junction bases with no gene match: 22. The CDR3 runs to 21 residues. For the CDR3, the DNA is TGTGCCAGCAGCGGACCACCTCTTAGGACAGGGCGCACCGATATGAACACTGAAGCTTTCTTT. It translates to CASSGPPLRTGRTDMNTEAFF.

The chain is built from TRBV7-9 and TRBJ1-2, with 7 bases fitting TRBD1. V lost 5 bases, J lost 8 bases, and 11 bases stayed unmatched. This CDR3 comprises 14 residues. From germline, CDR1 is SEHNR and CDR2 FQNEAQ (reference sequence). DNA of the CDR3: TGTGCCAGCAGCATCCAGGACAGGTCGGAGGGCTACACCTTC. It specifies CASSIQDRSEGYTF.

The chain uses TRBV6-5 and TRBJ2-1; a possible D gene is TRBD2 (6 bases). Germline V gene lookup returns CDR1 MNHEY and CDR2 SVGAGI. V dropped 7 bases and J dropped 10 bases, with 14 bases sitting between them. The CDR3 contains 12 residues. The CDR3 coding sequence is TGTGCCAGCACGGTAGGAGGGAAAGAGCAGTTCTTC. Translated, it gives CASTVGGKEQFF.

The CDR3 protein is CASSSQGAQPQHF. CDR3 DNA sequence: TGTGCCAGCAGTTCACAGGGGGCTCAGCCCCAGCATTTT. The V gene is TRBV7-2, the J gene TRBJ1-5, with 9 bases that match TRBD1. The germline V gene encodes CDR1 SGHTA and CDR2 FQGNSA. The CDR3 sequence is 13 residues long. The J segment lost 6 bases and the V segment lost 6 bases, leaving 3 bases of the junction unmatched.

The J gene is TRBJ2-2, the V gene TRBV18; D is perhaps TRBD2 (5 bases). This CDR3 comprises 13 residues. The V end lost 3 bases, the J end lost 7 bases, and 9 bases lay between the germline ends. The germline V gene encodes CDR1 KGHSH and CDR2 LQKENI. CDR3 protein: CASSPSGYGELFF. CDR3 in DNA: TGTGCCAGCTCACCGTCGGGGTACGGGGAGCTGTTTTTT.

J is TRBJ1-4 and V is TRBV19, with D perhaps matching TRBD1 (5 bases). This CDR3 has 17 residues. Trimming removed 4 bases at V and 1 base at J, with 16 bases between. The V gene's germline CDR1 is LNHDA and CDR2 SQIVND (reference sequence). In DNA form, the CDR3 reads TGTGCCAGTAGTAGTGGGCAGGGTGGCGGAACTAATGAAAAACTGTTTTTT. It translates to CASSSGQGGGTNEKLFF.

This clone was seen a handful of times. V is TRBV11-2 and J is TRBJ2-2; 10 nucleotides match TRBD2. Germline assignment: CDR1 SGHAT and CDR2 FQNNGV. The CDR3 has 12 residues. The CDR3 loop is CGTSGNTGELFF. CDR3 DNA sequence: TGTGGGACTAGCGGTAACACCGGGGAGCTGTTTTTT.

The genes are TRBV5-4 and TRBJ1-6; D ambiguous. Germline CDR1 is SGHNT and CDR2 is YYREEE (reference sequence). The length of the CDR3 is 14 residues. V lost 9 bases, J lost 8 bases, and 18 bases lay in between. CDR3 residues: CATKAGPGDSPLHF. CDR3 coding DNA: TGTGCCACTAAAGCGGGCCCCGGGGATTCACCCCTCCACTTT.

This clone was seen a few times. The chain employs TRBV2 and TRBJ1-1, with D possibly matching TRBD1 (6 bases). Trimming shortened V by 8 bases and J by 0 bases, and 13 bases separated the two germline ends. CDR1 and CDR2 (germline): SNHLY, FYNNEI. The CDR3 has 14 amino acids. The CDR3 sequence is CASVNRELNTEAFF. CDR3 DNA sequence: TGTGCCAGCGTAAACAGGGAGCTGAACACTGAAGCTTTCTTT.

The genes are TRBV14 and TRBJ2-1, with a weak D call TRBD2 (6 bases). CDR3 size: 17 residues. The germline gives CDR1 SGHDN, CDR2 FVKESK. Trimming took off 4 bases at V and 0 bases at J, with 16 bases between the two ends. The chain's CDR3 is CASSRGVGQSSYNEQFF. The CDR3 DNA reads TGTGCCAGCAGCCGGGGGGTCGGGCAGAGCTCCTACAATGAGCAGTTCTTC.

The CDR3 DNA reads TGTGCCTGGAGTACGGGACAGGGCAATTCACCCCTCCACTTT. Translating it yields CAWSTGQGNSPLHF. V gene TRBV30 combines with J gene TRBJ1-6, with 9 positions matching TRBD1. The V gene end was trimmed by 2 bases and the J gene end by 7 bases; junction bases not matched to a gene: 3. CDR3 length equals 14 residues. Per germline, CDR1 GTSNPN and CDR2 SVGIG (reference sequence).